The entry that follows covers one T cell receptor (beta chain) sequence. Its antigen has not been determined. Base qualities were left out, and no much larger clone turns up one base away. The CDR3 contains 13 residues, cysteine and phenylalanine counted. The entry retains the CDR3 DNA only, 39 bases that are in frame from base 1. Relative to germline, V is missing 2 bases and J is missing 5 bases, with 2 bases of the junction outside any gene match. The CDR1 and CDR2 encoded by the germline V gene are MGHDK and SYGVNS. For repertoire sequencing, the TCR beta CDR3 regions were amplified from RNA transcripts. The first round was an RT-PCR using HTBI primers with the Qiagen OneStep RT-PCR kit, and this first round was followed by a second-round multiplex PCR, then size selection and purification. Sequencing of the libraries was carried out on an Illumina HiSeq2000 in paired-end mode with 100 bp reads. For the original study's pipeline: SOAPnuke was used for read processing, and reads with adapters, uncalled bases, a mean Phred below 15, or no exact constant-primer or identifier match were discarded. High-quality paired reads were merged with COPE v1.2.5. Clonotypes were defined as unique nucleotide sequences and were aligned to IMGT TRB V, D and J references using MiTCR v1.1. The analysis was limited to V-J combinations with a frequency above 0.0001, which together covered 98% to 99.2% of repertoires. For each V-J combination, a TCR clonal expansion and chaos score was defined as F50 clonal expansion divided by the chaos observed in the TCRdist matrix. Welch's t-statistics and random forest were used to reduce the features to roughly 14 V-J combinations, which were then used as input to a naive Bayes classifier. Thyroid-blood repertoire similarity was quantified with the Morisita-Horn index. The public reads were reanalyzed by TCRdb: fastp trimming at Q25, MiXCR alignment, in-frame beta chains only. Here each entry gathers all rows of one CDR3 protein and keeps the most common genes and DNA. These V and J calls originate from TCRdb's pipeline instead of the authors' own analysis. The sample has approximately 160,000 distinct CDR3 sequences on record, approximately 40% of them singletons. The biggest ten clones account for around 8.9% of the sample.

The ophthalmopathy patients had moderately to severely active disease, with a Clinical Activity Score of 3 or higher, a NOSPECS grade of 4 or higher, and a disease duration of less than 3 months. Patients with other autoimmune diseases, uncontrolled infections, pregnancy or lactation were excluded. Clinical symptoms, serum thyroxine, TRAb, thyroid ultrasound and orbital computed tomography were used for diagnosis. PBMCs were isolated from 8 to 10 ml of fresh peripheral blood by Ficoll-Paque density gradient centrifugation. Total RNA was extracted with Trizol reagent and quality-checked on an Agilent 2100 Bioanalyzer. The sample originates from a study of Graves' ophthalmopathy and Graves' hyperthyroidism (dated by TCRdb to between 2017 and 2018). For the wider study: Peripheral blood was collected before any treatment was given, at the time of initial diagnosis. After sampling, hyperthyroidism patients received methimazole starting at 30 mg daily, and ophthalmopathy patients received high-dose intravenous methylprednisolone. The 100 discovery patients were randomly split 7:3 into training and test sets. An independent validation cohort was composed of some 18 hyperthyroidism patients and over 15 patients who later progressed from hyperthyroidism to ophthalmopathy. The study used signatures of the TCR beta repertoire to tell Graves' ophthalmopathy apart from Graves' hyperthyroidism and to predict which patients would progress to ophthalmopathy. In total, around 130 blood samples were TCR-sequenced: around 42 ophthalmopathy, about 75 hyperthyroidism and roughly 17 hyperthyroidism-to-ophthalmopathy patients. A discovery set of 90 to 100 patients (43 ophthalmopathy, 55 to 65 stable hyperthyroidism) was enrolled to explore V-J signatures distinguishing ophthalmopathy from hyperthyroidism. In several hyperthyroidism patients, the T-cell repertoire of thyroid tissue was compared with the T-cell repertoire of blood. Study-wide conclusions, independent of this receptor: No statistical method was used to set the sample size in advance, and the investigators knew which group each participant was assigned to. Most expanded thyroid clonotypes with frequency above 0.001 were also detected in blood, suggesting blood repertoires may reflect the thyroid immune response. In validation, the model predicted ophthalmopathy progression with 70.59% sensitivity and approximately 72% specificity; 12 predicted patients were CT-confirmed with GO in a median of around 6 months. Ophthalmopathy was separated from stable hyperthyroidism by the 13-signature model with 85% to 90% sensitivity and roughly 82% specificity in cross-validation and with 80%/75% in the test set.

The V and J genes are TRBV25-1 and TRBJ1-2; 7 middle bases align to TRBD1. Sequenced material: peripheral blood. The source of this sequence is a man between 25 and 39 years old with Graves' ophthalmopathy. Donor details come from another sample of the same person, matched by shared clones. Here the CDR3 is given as CASSERQGYGYTF. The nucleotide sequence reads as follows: TGTGCCAGCAGTGAACGACAGGGATATGGCTACACCTTC.